These T cell receptor beta chains were read from a single sample in a study of blood T cell repertoires in COVID-19. Some clones are missing from TCRdb's copy, which holds only in-frame ones; the method was immunoSEQ multiplex PCR. The table has some 210,000 clones, under 90% seen once. Specimen: peripheral blood. Receptors originate from a man aged 55 to 70 who had recovered from COVID-19. CDR3s include the opening cysteine and the closing phenylalanine or tryptophan. The D gene is left open where the match is weak. Part of the rows lack a size; the others show once, few, many or a class for expanded clones.

j_gene: TRBJ2-2
d_gene: TRBD1
abundance: .
v_gene: TRBV24-1
CDR3aa: CATSDGGQGNTGELFF
CDR3nt: TGTGCCACCAGTGATGGGGGACAGGGGAACACCGGGGAGCTGTTTTTT

j_gene: TRBJ1-5
d_gene: TRBD1
abundance: .
v_gene: TRBV6-5
CDR3aa: CASSSDRGRVQPQHF
CDR3nt: TGTGCCAGCAGCTCCGACAGGGGGAGGGTTCAGCCCCAGCATTTT

j_gene: TRBJ2-5
d_gene: .
abundance: .
v_gene: TRBV11-2
CDR3aa: CASSLDPGEETQYF
CDR3nt: TGTGCCAGCAGCTTAGACCCGGGAGAAGAGACCCAGTACTTC

j_gene: TRBJ2-4
d_gene: TRBD2
abundance: .
v_gene: TRBV11-2
CDR3aa: CASSLGSGRNIQYF
CDR3nt: TGTGCCAGCAGCTTAGGAAGCGGGAGGAACATTCAGTACTTC

j_gene: TRBJ2-7
d_gene: TRBD1
abundance: .
v_gene: TRBV19
CDR3aa: CASSTGQGLWEQYF
CDR3nt: TGTGCCAGTAGTACGGGACAGGGTCTATGGGAGCAGTACTTC

j_gene: TRBJ1-1
d_gene: TRBD1
abundance: .
v_gene: TRBV20-1
CDR3aa: CSAPRTGKAFF
CDR3nt: TGCAGTGCCCCCAGGACAGGGAAAGCTTTCTTT

j_gene: TRBJ2-1
d_gene: .
abundance: .
v_gene: TRBV7-2
CDR3aa: CASSLALSGNEQFF
CDR3nt: TGTGCCAGCAGCTTAGCGCTTTCAGGGAATGAGCAGTTCTTC

j_gene: TRBJ2-3
d_gene: TRBD2
abundance: .
v_gene: TRBV4-3
CDR3aa: CASSQRMTSGVITQYF
CDR3nt: TGCGCCAGCAGCCAAAGGATGACTAGCGGGGTGATTACGCAGTATTTT

j_gene: TRBJ1-6
d_gene: TRBD1
abundance: .
v_gene: TRBV13
CDR3aa: CASSLQGAGSPLHF
CDR3nt: TGTGCCAGCAGCCTACAGGGGGCAGGGTCACCCCTCCACTTT

j_gene: TRBJ1-5
d_gene: .
abundance: .
v_gene: TRBV7-2
CDR3aa: CASSLTSWVPGGQPQHF
CDR3nt: TGTGCCAGCAGCTTAACCTCGTGGGTTCCCGGGGGTCAGCCCCAGCATTTT

j_gene: TRBJ1-2
d_gene: .
abundance: .
v_gene: TRBV3-1/TRBV3-2
CDR3aa: CASSQRLNYGYTF
CDR3nt: TGTGCCAGCAGCCAGAGGCTGAACTATGGCTACACCTTC

j_gene: TRBJ1-5
d_gene: .
abundance: .
v_gene: TRBV19
CDR3aa: CASKGGGVSNQPQHF
CDR3nt: TGTGCCAGTAAGGGAGGTGGGGTTAGCAATCAGCCCCAGCATTTT

j_gene: TRBJ2-2
d_gene: .
abundance: .
v_gene: TRBV18
CDR3aa: CASSPLAGGSTGELFF
CDR3nt: TGTGCCAGCTCACCTCTGGCCGGAGGGTCGACCGGGGAGCTGTTTTTT

j_gene: TRBJ2-7
d_gene: .
abundance: .
v_gene: TRBV6-5
CDR3aa: CASSRLGSQSYEQYF
CDR3nt: TGTGCCAGCAGTCGACTCGGGTCTCAGAGTTACGAGCAGTACTTC

j_gene: TRBJ1-1
d_gene: .
abundance: .
v_gene: TRBV21-1
CDR3aa: CASSKREGGPTEAFF
CDR3nt: TGTGCCAGCAGCAAAAGAGAAGGGGGTCCCACTGAAGCTTTCTTT

j_gene: TRBJ1-4
d_gene: .
abundance: .
v_gene: TRBV9
CDR3aa: CASSVAGGTNEKLFF
CDR3nt: TGTGCCAGCAGCGTAGCGGGAGGGACTAATGAAAAACTGTTTTTT

j_gene: TRBJ1-2
d_gene: .
abundance: .
v_gene: TRBV27
CDR3aa: CASSPTARQGHYGYTF
CDR3nt: TGTGCCAGCAGTCCGACAGCACGCCAGGGGCACTATGGCTACACCTTC

j_gene: TRBJ2-3
d_gene: .
abundance: .
v_gene: TRBV15
CDR3aa: CATSRDLRGSTDTQYF
CDR3nt: TGTGCCACCAGCAGAGATTTACGGGGGTCCACAGATACGCAGTATTTT

j_gene: TRBJ1-1
d_gene: .
abundance: .
v_gene: TRBV4-1
CDR3aa: CASSQVSLMNTEAFF
CDR3nt: TGCGCCAGCAGCCAAGTATCCCTAATGAACACTGAAGCTTTCTTT

j_gene: TRBJ2-2
d_gene: TRBD1
abundance: once
v_gene: TRBV5-1
CDR3aa: CASSLGQGAAMGELFF
CDR3nt: TGCGCCAGCAGCCTCGGACAGGGGGCAGCTATGGGGGAGCTGTTTTTT

j_gene: TRBJ2-3
d_gene: TRBD2
abundance: .
v_gene: TRBV4-3
CDR3aa: CASSPSFAGAPDTQYF
CDR3nt: TGCGCCAGCAGCCCATCCTTTGCGGGAGCTCCAGATACGCAGTATTTT

j_gene: TRBJ1-1
d_gene: .
abundance: .
v_gene: TRBV3-1/TRBV3-2
CDR3aa: CASSQFRLTEAFF
CDR3nt: TGTGCCAGCAGCCAATTCAGGTTGACTGAAGCTTTCTTT

j_gene: TRBJ2-1
d_gene: .
abundance: .
v_gene: TRBV7-9
CDR3aa: CASSLDRAGEQFF
CDR3nt: TGTGCCAGCAGCTTAGACAGGGCCGGTGAGCAGTTCTTC

j_gene: TRBJ2-3
d_gene: .
abundance: .
v_gene: TRBV6-1
CDR3aa: CASSVNRVGGTDTQYF
CDR3nt: TGTGCCAGCAGTGTCAACAGGGTCGGTGGCACAGATACGCAGTATTTT

j_gene: TRBJ1-4
d_gene: .
abundance: .
v_gene: TRBV7-9
CDR3aa: CASSLAEGGANEKLFF
CDR3nt: TGTGCCAGCAGCTTAGCGGAAGGAGGAGCTAATGAAAAACTGTTTTTT